This T cell receptor (beta chain) was recovered during a study of blood T cells in healthy people across ages. Whole-study findings and limits: More naive CD4+ cells and higher diversity were found in long-lived than in aged donors. A roughly linear age-dependent decrease characterized TCR beta diversity per million T cells.

Details on this clonotype: Its antigen is not known.

A sample-barcoded 5' primer and a J-beta primer mix were used in a second PCR of about 7 to 12 cycles. TCRdb re-called the 5' RACE reads through MiXCR, storing one row per CDR3 protein. The data hold hundreds of thousands of distinct CDR3 sequences, with more than 40% observed a single time. The junction had 18 bases not matched to a gene; V was cut back by 6 bases and J by 7 bases. The germline gives CDR1 MNHNS, CDR2 SASEGT. This CDR3 contains 19 residues. The TCR originated in a man in his sixties in good health. What was sequenced was blood. The J gene is TRBJ2-3, the V gene TRBV6-1; 14 bases fit TRBD2. CDR3: CASSSGTSGGYLVRYTQYF. The CDR3 DNA is TGTGCCAGCAGCAGCGGGACTAGCGGGGGCTACCTTGTCCGATATACGCAGTATTTT.